This T cell receptor (beta chain) was documented in a study of T cell repertoires and HLA-DP antigens. With 9 bases removed from V and 8 bases from J, the gap between germline ends came to 20 bases. Looked up from germline, CDR1 is SGHNT and CDR2 is YYREEE (reference sequence). This CDR3 comprises 13 residues. Assay: immunoSEQ multiplex PCR; the TCRdb copy retains only in-frame clones and omits some. The sample lists roughly 110,000 clones; about 91% were seen once. Negative selection yielded untouched CD4+ T cells of average about 98% purity. With regard to this clone: The target antigen is unknown.

Specimen: CD4+ T cells from PBMCs. This TCR was recovered from a woman between 18 and 29 years old in good health and CMV-seronegative. The chain joins TRBV5-4 to TRBJ1-1, with no clear D. The CDR3: CATRTASKDEAFF. DNA of the CDR3: TGTGCCACTAGAACCGCCTCAAAGGACGAAGCTTTCTTT.